These 14 T cell receptor beta chains were sequenced from one sample in a study of PD-L1 blockade in urothelial cancer. The assay was immunoSEQ multiplex PCR, and TCRdb's table has in-frame clones only and misses some. The sample contains roughly 45,000 clones, 87% of which appear only once. Sample: PBMCs, taken around atezolizumab (anti-PD-L1) treatment. These receptors were taken from a man between 60 and 75 years old with urothelial cancer.

The genes are TRBV5-6 and TRBJ2-7; weak D call: TRBD1 (6 bases). In germline, CDR1 is SGHDT, CDR2 YYEEEE. This CDR3 spans 16 amino acids. Trimming removed 3 bases at V and 1 base at J, with 17 bases between. The CDR3 nucleotides are TGTGCCAGCAGCTACCAAGGAAGACAGGTATCCTACGAGCAGTACTTC. Amino acid sequence: CASSYQGRQVSYEQYF.

This sequence joins TRBV7-6 and TRBJ2-7; TRBD2 matches at 7 bases. V lost 4 bases to trimming and J lost 1 base; unmatched junction nucleotides: 10. Germline V lookup: CDR1 SGHVS, CDR2 FNYEAQ. The CDR3 runs 16 residues. The CDR3 sequence: CASSYNTGLPSYEQYF. Written as DNA, the CDR3 is TGTGCCAGCAGCTATAACACGGGACTACCATCCTACGAGCAGTACTTC.

The chain recombines TRBV28 with TRBJ2-1, with a possible D match to TRBD1 (6 bases). The CDR3 has 22 residues. The V gene's germline CDR1 is MDHEN and CDR2 SYDVKM. V shed 2 bases and J shed 4 bases, with 33 bases lying between them. The CDR3 spells CASSLKSGAGVRFRLRYNEQFF. In DNA, the CDR3 is TGTGCCAGCAGTTTAAAGTCTGGGGCAGGGGTTCGGTTTAGGTTACGTTACAATGAGCAGTTCTTC.

The chain carries TRBV9 and TRBJ2-7; D is perhaps TRBD1 (6 bases). This CDR3 comprises 14 residues. Germline V lookup: CDR1 SGDLS, CDR2 YYNGEE. The V end was cut by 4 bases, the J end by 5 bases, with 16 bases between. CDR3 in DNA: TGTGCCAGCAGCCCTCAGGACAGCTTCGACGAGCAGTACTTC. This encodes CASSPQDSFDEQYF.

The chain has TRBV6-5 and TRBJ2-7; D might be TRBD2 (5 bases). Germline loops: CDR1 MNHEY, CDR2 SVGAGI. This CDR3 is built from 15 residues. V shed 0 bases and J shed 6 bases, with 15 bases lying between them. CDR3 sequence (DNA): TGTGCCAGCAGTTACTCGAGGACCCCTGGGAGCGAGCAGTACTTC. This gives the protein CASSYSRTPGSEQYF.

This clone was found once. The chain couples TRBV11-2 to TRBJ2-7; D is uncertain. Germline CDR1 SGHAT, CDR2 FQNNGV. The V gene lost 5 bases and the J gene lost 5 bases, with 10 bases spanning the gap. This CDR3 spans 12 amino acids. For the CDR3, the DNA is TGTGCCAGCAGCGTTTCTAAACACGAGCAGTACTTC. It yields the protein CASSVSKHEQYF.

The J gene is TRBJ1-1, the V gene TRBV7-2; maybe TRBD1 (6 bases). V was pared by 5 bases and J by 3 bases, with 13 bases between. Per germline, CDR1 SGHTA and CDR2 FQGNSA. CDR3 size: 14 residues. CDR3 sequence reads: CASSIGQSHTEAFF. CDR3 nucleotide sequence: TGTGCCAGCAGCATAGGACAGTCGCACACTGAAGCTTTCTTT.

This rearrangement joins TRBV5-1 to TRBJ1-2, with 8 nucleotides matching TRBD1. The V segment lost 4 bases and the J segment 4 bases; nucleotides outside the gene matches: 6. Germline CDR1 SGHRS, CDR2 YFSETQ. The CDR3 spans 14 residues. In DNA, the CDR3 is TGCGCCAGCAGCCCCCCCGGGACAGGCTATGGCTACACCTTC. Protein product: CASSPPGTGYGYTF. Based on the CDR3 plus reference TRBV5-1 and TRBJ1-2, the full variable domain is KAGVTQTPRYLIKTRGQQVTLSCSPISGHRSVSWYQQTPGQGLQFLFEYFSETQRNKGNFPGRFSGRQFSNSRSEMNVSTLELGDSALYLCASSPPGTGYGYTFGSGTRLTVV.

The V gene is TRBV7-9, the J gene TRBJ1-2; D is possibly TRBD1 (5 bases). The germline gives CDR1 SEHNR, CDR2 FQNEAQ (reference sequence). The CDR3 covers 15 residues. Trimming took off 2 bases at V and 7 bases at J, with 17 bases between the two ends. In DNA, the CDR3 is TGTGCCAGCAGCTTAACTGGATCCGCGGGGGGTGGCTACACCTTC. As protein: CASSLTGSAGGGYTF.

This sequence joins TRBV25-1 and TRBJ2-3, with TRBD2 matching over 7 bases. This CDR3 region has 15 residues. V shed 5 bases, J shed 0 bases, and the junction held 5 bases outside the gene matches. Looked up from germline, CDR1 is MGHDK and CDR2 is SYGVNS. CDR3 protein: CASSYSGSSTDTQYF. CDR3 coding DNA: TGTGCCAGCAGTTATAGCGGGTCTAGCACAGATACGCAGTATTTT.

V is TRBV2 and J is TRBJ2-2; D gene uncertain. This CDR3 comprises 14 residues. Germline CDR1 is SNHLY and CDR2 is FYNNEI. V was pared by 7 bases and J by 4 bases, with 13 bases between. CDR3 in DNA: TGTGCCAGCAACCCGCTACAGAGCACCGGGGAGCTGTTTTTT. Its translation: CASNPLQSTGELFF.

V is TRBV4-1 and J is TRBJ1-1, with 7 positions matching TRBD1. J gave up 6 bases and V 7 bases, and 8 bases lay outside the gene matches. This CDR3 spans 13 amino acids. Germline values: CDR1 MGHRA, CDR2 YSYEKL. This chain's CDR3 is CASTREGAPEAFF. The CDR3 region has the DNA TGCGCCAGCACCAGAGAGGGGGCGCCTGAAGCTTTCTTT.

The chain is built from TRBV2 and TRBJ1-1; perhaps TRBD1 as D (6 bases). The germline gives CDR1 SNHLY, CDR2 FYNNEI. The CDR3 is 13 residues long. V lost 4 bases and J lost 1, with 7 bases in between. The CDR3 nucleotides read TGTGCCAGCAGTGGGACAGCGAACACTGAAGCTTTCTTT. Translating gives CASSGTANTEAFF.

This sequence joins TRBV5-1 and TRBJ1-5, with 8 bases identical to TRBD1. The length of the CDR3 is 16 residues. Per germline, CDR1 SGHRS and CDR2 YFSETQ. Trimming cost V 2 bases and J 7 bases; bases outside gene matches: 11. The CDR3 sequence is CASSLGPTGDGQPQHF. CDR3 in DNA: TGCGCCAGCAGCTTAGGACCGACAGGGGATGGCCAGCCCCAGCATTTT.